This T cell receptor (beta chain) stems from a study of cytomegalovirus exposure and HLA in healthy donors. CDR1 PRHDT and CDR2 FYEKMQ come from the germline V gene (reference sequence). V shed 4 bases and J shed 2 bases, with 10 bases lying between them. The length of the CDR3 is 14 residues. A note on this clone: Its antigen is still unknown.

13 Jbeta primers and 60 Vbeta primers were used for the PCR. Profiling relied on immunoSEQ multiplex PCR, and the TCRdb table lists in-frame clones only, not all of them. In the table there are tens of thousands of clones, 77% of which are singletons. Study-level results: The authors listed approximately 150 TCR beta chains as cytomegalovirus-associated.

This rearrangement joins TRBV13 to TRBJ2-3; D may be TRBD2 (5 bases). The sample was PBMCs. The sequence came from a female donor in good health and CMV-seronegative. The CDR3: CASSSWTATDTQYF. The DNA for the CDR3 is TGTGCCAGCAGCTCATGGACTGCCACAGATACGCAGTATTTT.